The rows below give T cell receptor beta chains drawn from one sample of a study of T cell responses to AZD1222 COVID-19 vaccine. Assay used: immunoSEQ multiplex PCR; TCRdb lists only in-frame clones, some missing. The sample includes roughly 180,000 clones, 90% to 95% seen only once; the top ten take over 7.5%. The material was peripheral blood, obtained on day 0 of AZD1222 vaccination. These receptor sequences come from an adult in good health. Each CDR3 is given with its conserved first and last residue. The D gene is left open where the match is weak. Clone sizes are given selectively: once, few, many, or a class where the clone is expanded.

clone_size	v_call	j_call	d_call	cdr3_aa	cdr3_nt
.	TRBV2	TRBJ1-1	.	CARGSRGNTEAFF	TGTGCCAGGGGGTCACGCGGGAACACTGAAGCTTTCTTT
.	TRBV11-3	TRBJ1-5	.	CASSCSRGPTWDQPQHF	TGTGCCAGCAGCTGCTCTCGGGGACCCACTTGGGATCAGCCCCAGCATTTT
once	TRBV7-9	TRBJ2-6	.	CASSSQWDSGANVLTF	TGTGCCAGCAGCTCTCAGTGGGACTCTGGGGCCAACGTCCTGACTTTC
.	TRBV9	TRBJ1-2	.	CASSVHNKIGSNYGYTF	TGTGCCAGCAGCGTACATAATAAAATCGGATCCAACTATGGCTACACCTTC
once	TRBV10-3	TRBJ1-5	.	CAISDFGGFDQPQHF	TGTGCCATCAGTGATTTCGGGGGGTTCGATCAGCCCCAGCATTTT
once	TRBV9	TRBJ2-7	TRBD2	CASSSQREGLGEQYF	TGTGCCAGCAGCTCTCAGCGGGAGGGCCTTGGCGAGCAGTACTTC
.	TRBV10-3	TRBJ2-3	TRBD2	CAIKISGSTDTQYF	TGTGCCATCAAGATAAGCGGGAGTACAGATACGCAGTATTTT
.	TRBV6-5	TRBJ2-6	.	CASRGPSGANVLTF	TGTGCCAGCAGGGGACCCTCTGGGGCCAACGTCCTGACTTTC
few	TRBV4-2	TRBJ2-7	.	CASSQDNVRPEQYF	TGTGCCAGCAGCCAAGATAACGTCCGCCCCGAGCAGTACTTC
once	TRBV29-1	TRBJ1-4	.	CSVAMAVNEKLFF	TGCAGCGTTGCGATGGCAGTGAATGAAAAACTGTTTTTT
.	TRBV7-2	TRBJ1-2	TRBD1	CASSYTAGGLVNYGYTF	TGTGCCAGCAGCTACACGGCAGGGGGCTTAGTTAACTATGGCTACACCTTC
.	TRBV27	TRBJ2-7	TRBD1	CASKPGQGKRYEQYF	TGTGCCAGCAAACCAGGACAGGGAAAAAGATACGAGCAGTACTTC
.	TRBV7-3	TRBJ2-1	TRBD2	CASSPIQGLAGVNEQFF	TGTGCCAGCAGCCCGATCCAGGGACTAGCGGGAGTTAATGAGCAGTTCTTC
.	TRBV5-6	TRBJ1-3	.	CASSPDTSGNTIYF	TGTGCCAGCAGCCCGGACACCTCTGGAAACACCATATATTTT
.	TRBV15	TRBJ2-7	.	CATSRGGYEQYF	TGTGCCACCAGCAGAGGGGGCTACGAGCAGTACTTC
.	TRBV28	TRBJ1-2	.	CASSSGPYNYGYTF	TGTGCCAGCAGTTCAGGGCCGTATAACTATGGCTACACCTTC
.	TRBV3-1/TRBV3-2	TRBJ1-2	.	CASSPLRSSWGYTF	TGTGCCAGCAGCCCGCTGCGGAGCAGCTGGGGCTACACCTTC
.	TRBV6-2/TRBV6-3	TRBJ1-2	TRBD1	CASSPTGNYGYTF	TGTGCCAGCAGTCCGACAGGGAACTATGGCTACACCTTC
.	TRBV3-1/TRBV3-2	TRBJ2-4	TRBD2	CASSQEGASGSKNIQYF	TGTGCCAGCAGCCAAGAAGGGGCTAGCGGCTCCAAAAACATTCAGTACTTC
.	TRBV6-5	TRBJ1-3	.	CASMRGISGNTIYF	TGTGCCAGCATGCGGGGCATCTCTGGAAACACCATATATTTT
.	TRBV11-2	TRBJ1-2	.	CASSLVRGGRGYTF	TGTGCCAGCAGCTTAGTTCGCGGGGGCAGGGGCTACACCTTC
once	TRBV29-1	TRBJ2-7	.	CSVQEGPGDTYEQYF	TGCAGCGTCCAAGAGGGTCCAGGGGACACCTACGAGCAGTACTTC
.	TRBV7-8	TRBJ2-7	TRBD1	CASSLGGQGNYEQYF	TGTGCCAGCAGCTTAGGGGGACAGGGCAACTACGAGCAGTACTTC
.	TRBV28	TRBJ2-7	.	CASSLGSSYEQYF	TGTGCCAGCAGTTTAGGCAGCTCCTACGAGCAGTACTTC
.	TRBV5-1	TRBJ2-7	TRBD1	CASSPPGTGVYEQYF	TGCGCCAGCAGCCCCCCCGGGACAGGGGTGTACGAGCAGTACTTC
.	TRBV27	TRBJ2-1	TRBD2	CASSLRGGGRAPNEQFF	TGTGCCAGCAGTTTACGGGGCGGCGGGAGGGCCCCAAATGAGCAGTTCTTC
.	TRBV28	TRBJ1-2	TRBD1	CASRPGQGLGYTF	TGTGCCAGCAGACCAGGACAGGGTTTGGGCTACACCTTC
few	TRBV18	TRBJ2-2	.	CASSPLSTGELFF	TGTGCCAGCTCACCGCTTAGTACCGGGGAGCTGTTTTTT